The 15 T cell receptor beta chains given below trace back to one sample, sequenced in a study of cytomegalovirus exposure and HLA in healthy donors. Using immunoSEQ multiplex PCR, the repertoire was profiled, and TCRdb retains in-frame clones only, with some absent. The sample lists roughly 120,000 clones; more than 75% were seen once. Specimen: PBMCs. These TCRs come from a woman aged 25 to 45 in good health and CMV-seronegative.

The chain joins TRBV19 to TRBJ2-5; 8 bases align to TRBD2. The CDR3 contains 15 residues. CDR1 and CDR2 (germline): LNHDA, SQIVND (reference sequence). Losses at the gene ends were 6 bases for V and 1 base for J; bases not matched to a gene: 7. CDR3 sequence: CASRLSGGPQETQYF. The DNA of the CDR3 is TGTGCCAGTAGGCTCAGCGGGGGCCCCCAAGAGACCCAGTACTTC.

The chain links TRBV4-3 to TRBJ2-7, with D possibly TRBD1 on 6 matching bases. Looked up from germline, CDR1 is LGHNA and CDR2 is YSLEER. CDR3 length: 15 amino acids. Between the trimmed V and J ends, which lost 0 bases and 1 base, there was a span of 10 bases. CDR3 coding DNA: TGCGCCAGCAGCCAAGAACGGACAGCTTCCTACGAGCAGTACTTC. This gives the protein CASSQERTASYEQYF.

The chain employs TRBV5-1 and TRBJ2-1; the match to TRBD1 covers 7 bases. Per the germline V gene, CDR1 is SGHRS and CDR2 is YFSETQ. J gave up 4 bases and V 4 bases, and 11 bases lay outside the gene matches. The CDR3 is 16 residues long. The CDR3 bases are TGCGCCAGCAGCGTCGGGACAGCCGTGGGGTACAATGAGCAGTTCTTC. This translates into CASSVGTAVGYNEQFF. The full variable domain, completed using reference TRBV5-1 and TRBJ2-1, is KAGVTQTPRYLIKTRGQQVTLSCSPISGHRSVSWYQQTPGQGLQFLFEYFSETQRNKGNFPGRFSGRQFSNSRSEMNVSTLELGDSALYLCASSVGTAVGYNEQFFGPGTRLTVL.

The rearrangement links TRBV6-5 to TRBJ1-5, with D possibly being TRBD1 (6 bases). Germline V lookup: CDR1 MNHEY, CDR2 SVGAGI. The CDR3 is 15 residues long. V lost 10 bases and J lost 0, with 16 bases in between. DNA for the CDR3: TGTGCCACTAGACAGGCGTCTTATAGCAATCAGCCCCAGCATTTT. Translation: CATRQASYSNQPQHF.

The rearrangement links TRBV10-3 to TRBJ2-7; 9 nucleotides agree with TRBD1. Trimming took 8 bases from V and 1 from J; bases not matched to a gene: 6. CDR1 and CDR2 (germline): ENHRY, SYGVKD. This CDR3 is 14 amino acids long. As DNA, the CDR3 is TGTGCCATCCAAGGGACAGGGCTGTCCTACGAGCAGTACTTC. Translated, it gives CAIQGTGLSYEQYF.

The chain employs TRBV29-1 and TRBJ2-3, with 8 bases identical to TRBD2. The trim removed 0 bases at V and 4 bases at J, leaving 3 bases unmatched. CDR3 size: 14 residues. The germline V gene encodes CDR1 SQVTM and CDR2 ANQGSEA. The DNA for the CDR3 is TGCAGCGTTGAAGAAACGGGGGGGCCAGATACGCAGTATTTT. As protein: CSVEETGGPDTQYF.

CDR3 in amino acids: CASRNSGKETQYF. The CDR3, as DNA: TGTGCCAGCAGAAATAGCGGGAAAGAGACCCAGTACTTC. The J gene is TRBJ2-5, the V gene TRBV27; 8 bases fit TRBD2. The length of the CDR3 is 13 residues. The germline V gene encodes CDR1 MNHEY and CDR2 SMNVEV (reference sequence). The ends lost 6 bases at V and 3 bases at J; junction bases unmatched: 3.

The gene calls are TRBV5-4 and TRBJ2-2, with TRBD1 as a possible D gene (5 bases). The CDR3 covers 14 residues. Germline CDR1 and CDR2: SGHNT and YYREEE (reference sequence). Trimming left V 8 bases short and J 5 bases short, with 16 bases between. In DNA form, the CDR3 reads TGTGCCAGTGCCCGGACACGATCAACCGGGGAGCTGTTTTTT. As protein: CASARTRSTGELFF.

Comment on this clone: The germline gene is not matched at one end of the junction; a read error may be the cause. J is TRBJ2-5 and V is TRBV7-7; 13 nucleotides line up with TRBD2. The CDR3 has 17 residues. Germline V gene lookup returns CDR1 SSHAT and CDR2 FNYEAQ (reference sequence). The DNA for the CDR3 is TGTGCTAGCAGCCTAGGGACTAGCGGGGCCGCCGTCGAGACCCAGTACTTC. Its protein is CASSLGTSGAAVETQYF.

This clone was picked up a small number of times. The chain recombines TRBV5-1 with TRBJ2-7, with 7 positions matching TRBD1. Per the germline V gene, CDR1 is SGHRS and CDR2 is YFSETQ. The V segment lost 0 bases and the J segment 6 bases; nucleotides outside the gene matches: 6. CDR3 length: 14 residues. The CDR3 sequence is CASSLVKGAAEQYF. DNA for the CDR3: TGCGCCAGCAGCTTGGTGAAGGGGGCGGCCGAGCAGTACTTC.

This clone came up once. Here the CDR3 reads CASSLKAGQNGSDSNQPQHF. CDR3 sequence (DNA): TGTGCCAGCAGTTTGAAGGCTGGACAGAATGGATCGGATAGCAATCAGCCCCAGCATTTT. The chain employs TRBV28 and TRBJ1-5, with a possible D match to TRBD1 (6 bases). V was shortened by 3 bases and J by 0 bases, with 24 bases between the two germline ends. This CDR3 is 20 amino acids long. In germline, CDR1 is MDHEN, CDR2 SYDVKM.

V usage is TRBV6-5 and J usage is TRBJ1-5; 11 positions match TRBD1. Germline lookup yields CDR1 MNHEY and CDR2 SVGAGI. After removal of 0 bases from V and 7 bases from J, the junction contained 5 bases not matched to a gene. This CDR3 region has 16 residues. The chain's CDR3 is CASSYSGTGGSQPQHF. CDR3 nucleotide sequence: TGTGCCAGCAGTTACTCTGGGACAGGGGGTTCCCAGCCCCAGCATTTT.

The rearrangement joins TRBV5-1 to TRBJ2-2, with D possibly TRBD1 on 6 matching bases. Trimming took off 6 bases at V and 3 bases at J, with 15 bases between the two ends. The germline V gene has CDR1 SGHRS and CDR2 YFSETQ. The CDR3 is 15 residues long. Written as DNA, the CDR3 is TGCGCCAGCACACAACAGGGTAGGGACACCGGGGAGCTGTTTTTT. It yields the protein CASTQQGRDTGELFF.

This chain joins TRBV5-4 and TRBJ1-1; the D is unclear. CDR1 SGHNT and CDR2 YYREEE come from the germline V gene (reference sequence). This CDR3 is built from 15 residues. Trimming left V 0 bases short and J 0 bases short, with 9 bases between. The CDR3 nucleotides are TGTGCCAGCAGCTTGGCTAGGAGCATGAACACTGAAGCTTTCTTT. Its protein product is CASSLARSMNTEAFF.

The chain joins TRBV5-1 to TRBJ1-1; the D gene is possibly TRBD1 (5 bases). This CDR3 has 14 amino acids. Trimming removed 4 bases from V and 4 bases from J, with 14 bases in between. Germline V gene data show CDR1 as SGHRS and CDR2 as YFSETQ. In DNA form, the CDR3 reads TGCGCCAGCAGCGGGGGGGTTTGGAGCACTGAAGCTTTCTTT. Translation gives CASSGGVWSTEAFF.